This T cell receptor (beta chain) was identified during a study of T cells after yellow fever vaccination. General observations from the study: Post-booster reappearance was seen for most primary-vaccination clones (about 96% CD4, 75% to 90% CD8).

The V end was cut by 7 bases, the J end by 4 bases, with 17 bases between. Germline V gene lookup returns CDR1 SEHNR and CDR2 FQNEAQ (reference sequence). The CDR3 has 15 amino acids. This clonotype has ten or more counts. The target antigen is unknown. 5'RACE template switching produced TCR cDNA carrying a universal primer site and UMIs. MiXCR, run by TCRdb on the 5' RACE reads, gives a single entry per CDR3 protein. The sample has about 69,000 distinct CDR3 sequences; 4.5% to 7.5% are singletons. The sequence came from a man aged 18 to 30 who received the YFV17D yellow fever vaccine. The V call is TRBV7-9, the J call TRBJ2-1; D is perhaps TRBD2 (7 bases). This sample comprised CD4+ T cells sorted from PBMCs, obtained more than 13 days after the first yellow fever vaccination. As DNA, the CDR3 is TGTGCCAGCACTGGGGGGGGGCTCGTATACAATGAGCAGTTCTTC. This encodes CASTGGGLVYNEQFF.